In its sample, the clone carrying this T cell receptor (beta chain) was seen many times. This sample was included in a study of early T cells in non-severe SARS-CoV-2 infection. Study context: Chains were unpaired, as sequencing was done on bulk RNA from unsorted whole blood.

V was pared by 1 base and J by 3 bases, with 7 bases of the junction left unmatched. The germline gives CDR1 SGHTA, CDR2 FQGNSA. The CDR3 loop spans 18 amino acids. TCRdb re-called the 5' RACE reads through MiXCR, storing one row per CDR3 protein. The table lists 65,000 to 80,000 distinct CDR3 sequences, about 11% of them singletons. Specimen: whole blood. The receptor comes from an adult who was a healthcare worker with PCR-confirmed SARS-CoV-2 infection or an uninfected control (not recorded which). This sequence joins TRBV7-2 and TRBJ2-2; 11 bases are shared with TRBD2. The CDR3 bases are TGTGCCAGCAGCTTAGAGTCTAGCGGGGGGACTTACACCGGGGAGCTGTTTTTT. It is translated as CASSLESSGGTYTGELFF.